The 18 T cell receptor beta chains below all came from one sample that was sequenced in a study of OX40 agonist ivuxolimab in advanced cancers. The protocol was immunoSEQ multiplex PCR, while the TCRdb copy is restricted to in-frame clones and leaves out a portion. The data hold about 60,000 clones, with around 80% observed a single time. The source material was CD4+ or CD8+ T cells sorted from blood, sampled in a trial of the OX40 agonist ivuxolimab. These receptors were obtained from an adult with an advanced solid tumor such as melanoma, head and neck, liver or kidney cancer.

In the case of this clone: Germline and junction disagree at one end, which may indicate a read error. V and J are TRBV18 and TRBJ1-5; no firm D call. The CDR3 covers 14 residues. The germline CDR1 and CDR2 sequences are KGHSH and LQKENI. The CDR3 nucleotides are TGTGCCAGCTCAAATCTGGTTAGCGATCAGCCCCAGCATTTT. Its translation: CASSNLVSDQPQHF.

The rearrangement uses TRBV15 and TRBJ1-4; D unclear. V was cut by 5 bases and J by 6 bases, with 13 bases left in between. The CDR3 totals 14 residues. Germline assignment: CDR1 LNHNV and CDR2 YYDKDF (reference sequence). In DNA, the CDR3 is TGTGCCACCAGCGGAGGTGCGGGGTATGAAAAACTGTTTTTT. This gives the protein CATSGGAGYEKLFF.

V gene TRBV12-5 combines with J gene TRBJ1-5; TRBD1 matches 8 bases. This CDR3 has 15 residues. The germline gives CDR1 LGHNT, CDR2 FRNRAP. Losses at the gene ends were 6 bases for V and 5 bases for J; bases not matched to a gene: 9. The CDR3 DNA follows: TGTGCTAGTGGCTCACGACAGGGGATTTATCAGCCCCAGCATTTT. This sequence encodes CASGSRQGIYQPQHF.

The CDR3 nucleotides read TGCGCCAGCAGCCTTGATAGTCGCACCGGGGAGCTGTTTTTT. As protein: CASSLDSRTGELFF. The rearrangement uses TRBV4-3 and TRBJ2-2; D remains ambiguous. V dropped 4 bases and J dropped 4 bases, with 10 bases sitting between them. This CDR3 spans 14 amino acids. Per the germline V gene, CDR1 is LGHNA and CDR2 is YSLEER.

V and J are TRBV5-1 and TRBJ2-5; TRBD2 agrees at 12 bases. V gave up 7 bases and J gave up 5 bases; unmatched junction bases: 6. CDR1 is SGHRS and CDR2 is YFSETQ in the germline V gene. The CDR3 loop spans 14 amino acids. The CDR3 DNA follows: TGCGCCAGCGGAAGACTAGCGGGGGTGGAGACCCAGTACTTC. Translating gives CASGRLAGVETQYF.

The CDR3 here is CASSQDLLSYEQYF. In nucleotides, the CDR3 is TGTGCCAGCAGCCAAGATCTCCTCTCCTACGAGCAGTACTTC. This chain links TRBV4-2 with TRBJ2-7, with D unresolved. Germline loops: CDR1 LGHNA, CDR2 YNFKEQ. The CDR3 is 14 amino acids. V was pared by 0 bases and J by 0 bases, with 6 bases between.

V gene TRBV5-1 combines with J gene TRBJ2-3, with D maybe TRBD2 (7 bases). This CDR3 has 16 residues. Germline-derived CDR1 and CDR2 are SGHRS and YFSETQ. The V end was cut by 3 bases, the J end by 10 bases, with 24 bases between. CDR3 region: CASSSGIERGGVAQYF. The CDR3 region has the DNA TGCGCCAGCAGCTCTGGTATCGAGCGCGGGGGCGTCGCGCAGTATTTT. Supplemented by reference TRBV5-1 and TRBJ2-3, the full variable domain reads KAGVTQTPRYLIKTRGQQVTLSCSPISGHRSVSWYQQTPGQGLQFLFEYFSETQRNKGNFPGRFSGRQFSNSRSEMNVSTLELGDSALYLCASSSGIERGGVAQYFGPGTRLTVL.

The chain joins TRBV7-9 to TRBJ2-2, with D maybe TRBD1 (6 bases). V lost 5 bases, J lost 6 bases, and 13 bases lay in between. The CDR3 spans 14 residues. Germline CDR1 SEHNR, CDR2 FQNEAQ (reference sequence). CDR3 DNA: TGTGCCAGCAGCCCCTACAGGGACCCCGGGGAGCTGTTTTTT. Residues: CASSPYRDPGELFF.

This clone is medium-sized by share. The J gene is TRBJ1-2, the V gene TRBV28; 8 bases agree with TRBD1. Germline V gene lookup returns CDR1 MDHEN and CDR2 SYDVKM. CDR3 length equals 13 residues. With V trimmed by 7 bases and J by 8 bases, 9 bases remained unmatched. The CDR3 nucleotides are TGTGCCAGCATTCCGCAGGGGGCCGGCGGCTACACCTTC. Its protein product is CASIPQGAGGYTF.

The chain employs TRBV6-5 and TRBJ1-1; D not certain. This CDR3 has 13 amino acids. From germline, CDR1 is MNHEY and CDR2 SVGAGI. V was shortened by 6 bases and J by 2 bases, with 10 bases between the two germline ends. CDR3 DNA sequence: TGTGCCAGCAGCCGAGCGGGTAACACTGAAGCTTTCTTT. This gives the protein CASSRAGNTEAFF.

The V call is TRBV6-5, the J call TRBJ2-7, with D uncertain. Trimming stripped 0 bases from V and 3 bases from J, with 12 bases between. Germline V gene sequence: CDR1 MNHEY, CDR2 SVGAGI. The CDR3 spans 15 residues. DNA for the CDR3: TGTGCCAGCAGTTACTCGAGCGCTGCCTTCTACGAGCAGTACTTC. The encoded protein is CASSYSSAAFYEQYF.

The chain carries TRBV20-1 and TRBJ2-5; possibly TRBD1 for D (5 bases). Germline assignment: CDR1 DFQATT and CDR2 SNEGSKA (reference sequence). The V end was cut by 6 bases, the J end by 1 base, with 6 bases between. The CDR3 runs 11 residues. CDR3 coding DNA: TGCAGTGCCCAGGGCCAAGAGACCCAGTACTTC. Amino acid sequence: CSAQGQETQYF.

The J gene is TRBJ2-1, the V gene TRBV11-3, with D perhaps matching TRBD1 (6 bases). The CDR3 has 15 amino acids. Germline CDR1 is SGHNT and CDR2 is YENEEA. V was clipped by 2 bases and J by 2 bases, with 10 bases between them. The CDR3 is CASSLSQGAYNEQFF. The CDR3 region has the DNA TGTGCCAGCAGCTTATCACAGGGAGCCTACAATGAGCAGTTCTTC.

This clone has only one observation. This sequence joins TRBV7-2 and TRBJ1-1; 8 bases agree with TRBD1. After removal of 1 base from V and 5 bases from J, the junction contained 12 bases not matched to a gene. The CDR3 spans 17 residues. Germline-derived CDR1 and CDR2 are SGHTA and FQGNSA. CDR3 DNA: TGTGCCAGCAGCTTAGAGGGCAGGGGGCGGTCAAGGACTGAAGCTTTCTTT. Its protein product is CASSLEGRGRSRTEAFF.

Written as DNA, the CDR3 is TGTGCCAGTAGTTCCCGGGACTCTGGGGCCAACGTCCTGACTTTC. Translated, it gives CASSSRDSGANVLTF. V and J are TRBV19 and TRBJ2-6; D might be TRBD2 (5 bases). Trimming pared 5 bases from V and 0 bases from J, leaving 8 bases between. This CDR3 spans 15 amino acids. Germline values: CDR1 LNHDA, CDR2 SQIVND (reference sequence).

In DNA form, the CDR3 reads TGTGCCAGCAGTTACCGGGGCAGCCACACTGAAGCTTTCTTT. This translates into CASSYRGSHTEAFF. The chain employs TRBV6-5 and TRBJ1-1; TRBD1 is a possible D gene (5 bases). Trimming stripped 2 bases from V and 3 bases from J, with 10 bases between. Germline V gene lookup returns CDR1 MNHEY and CDR2 SVGAGI. The CDR3 spans 14 residues.

This clone was seen at least ten times. The chain joins TRBV19 to TRBJ2-2; D not certain. Trimming pared 0 bases from V and 4 bases from J, leaving 9 bases between. There are 15 residues in the CDR3. Germline CDR1 and CDR2: LNHDA and SQIVND (reference sequence). The DNA for the CDR3 is TGTGCCAGTAGTATAGAAGCGACGCCCACCGGGGAGCTGTTTTTT. Encoded protein: CASSIEATPTGELFF. The complete variable domain, with remaining parts taken from reference TRBV19 and TRBJ2-2, reads DGGITQSPKYLFRKEGQNVTLSCEQNLNHDAMYWYRQDPGQGLRLIYYSQIVNDFQKGDIAEGYSVSREKKESFPLTVTSAQKNPTAFYLCASSIEATPTGELFFGEGSRLTVL.

The chain combines TRBV5-6 with TRBJ1-2; D not certain. Trimming left V 1 base short and J 4 bases short, with 8 bases between. The germline V gene encodes CDR1 SGHDT and CDR2 YYEEEE. This CDR3 is 13 amino acids long. The CDR3 coding sequence is TGTGCCAGCAGCTTGAAGGATTTCTATGGCTACACCTTC. Translation gives CASSLKDFYGYTF.